This paragraph covers one T cell receptor beta chain sequence. Trimming took 5 bases from V and 4 from J; bases not matched to a gene: 3. CDR1 and CDR2 (germline): MRHNA, SNTAGT. CDR3 length: 13 amino acids. The data originate from a study of cytomegalovirus exposure and HLA in healthy donors. PCR was performed using 60 Vbeta and 13 Jbeta primers. Data came from immunoSEQ multiplex PCR; TCRdb stores just in-frame clones and leaves some out. The sample includes 150,000 to 200,000 clones, 79% of them seen just once. The chain uses TRBV6-4 and TRBJ2-3; 7 bases are shared with TRBD1. The clonotype was recovered from a man aged 35-49 years in good health and CMV-seronegative. The sample taken for sequencing was PBMCs. CDR3 sequence: CASSRQGADTQYF. CDR3 sequence (DNA): TGTGCCAGCAGTCGACAGGGCGCAGATACGCAGTATTTT.